The table lists the clone carrying this T cell receptor (beta chain) with a few counts. TRB rearrangements were amplified by multiplex PCR with BIOMED2 TRB-A/B primers. TCRdb re-analysed the multiplex PCR reads in MiXCR, keeping a single row per CDR3 protein. The data show about 15,000 distinct CDR3 sequences, with around 28% seen just once and about 3.1% held by the top ten. TRB was amplified from around 250-460 ng of blood genomic DNA. CDR1 is MNHEY and CDR2 is SVGAGI in the germline V gene. With 5 bases removed from V and 3 bases from J, the gap between germline ends came to 13 bases. This CDR3 contains 15 residues. This sample is drawn from a study of T and B cells in COVID-19 patients. Study-wide context: In the active-infection cohort, nine tenths of the roughly 20 patients had comorbidities linked to unfavorable COVID-19 outcome.

V is TRBV6-5 and J is TRBJ1-4; a weak D match, TRBD1 (5 bases). The sequenced material came from blood. The receptor comes from a human donor who had recovered from COVID-19. The CDR3 region is CASSPQPGSNEKLFF. The CDR3 coding sequence is TGTGCCAGCAGTCCTCAGCCAGGGTCTAATGAAAAACTGTTTTTT.